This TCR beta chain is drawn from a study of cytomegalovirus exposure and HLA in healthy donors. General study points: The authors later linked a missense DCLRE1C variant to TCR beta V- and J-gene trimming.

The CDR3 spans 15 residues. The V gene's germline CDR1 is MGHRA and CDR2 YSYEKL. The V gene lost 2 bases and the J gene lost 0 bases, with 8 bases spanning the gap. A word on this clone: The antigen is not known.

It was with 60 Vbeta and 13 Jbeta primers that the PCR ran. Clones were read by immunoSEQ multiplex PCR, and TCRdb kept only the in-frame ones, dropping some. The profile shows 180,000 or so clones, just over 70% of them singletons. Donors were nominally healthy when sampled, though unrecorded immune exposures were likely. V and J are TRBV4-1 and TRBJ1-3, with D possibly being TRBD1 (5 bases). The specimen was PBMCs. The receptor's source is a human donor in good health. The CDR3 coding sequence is TGCGCCAGCAGCCAACGCAGGGCCTCTGGAAACACCATATATTTT. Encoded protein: CASSQRRASGNTIYF.